One and the same sample provided the 3 T cell receptor beta chains below, sequenced in a study of response to subunit inactivated influenza vaccine. TCRdb passed the RT-PCR reads through MiXCR, listing each CDR3 protein once. The sample holds about 530,000 distinct CDR3 sequences, over 10% seen once. Material: PBMCs from blood, obtained 35 to 45 days after vaccination. These receptors originate from a man aged 50 to 60 who received an inactivated influenza vaccine.

This chain links TRBV5-1 with TRBJ2-7, with a possible D match to TRBD1 (6 bases). Per germline, CDR1 SGHRS and CDR2 YFSETQ. This CDR3 is 13 amino acids long. V lost 3 bases and J lost 7, with 14 bases in between. The DNA for the CDR3 is TGCGCCAGCAGCTACGGACAGTCCGCGGAGCAGTACTTC. Translating gives CASSYGQSAEQYF.

The sample holds many counts of this clonotype. The chain recombines TRBV20-1 with TRBJ1-2; D perhaps matches TRBD1 (5 bases). This CDR3 is 14 amino acids long. Per the germline V gene, CDR1 is DFQATT and CDR2 is SNEGSKA (reference sequence). V was clipped by 0 bases and J by 4 bases, with 12 bases between them. The CDR3 DNA reads as TGCAGTGCTAGAGATATCGGGGGTAGCTATGGCTACACCTTC. It specifies CSARDIGGSYGYTF.

As to this clonotype: A read error may produce the germline difference seen at one junction end. The V call is TRBV10-1, the J call TRBJ2-1, with D tentatively TRBD2 (6 bases). Per germline, CDR1 WNHNN and CDR2 SYGVQD (reference sequence). This CDR3 region has 17 residues. CDR3 loop: CARSESKFGGKENEQFF. CDR3 nucleotide sequence: TGCGCCAGGAGTGAGTCAAAGTTTGGGGGGAAGGAGAATGAGCAGTTCTTC.